A single T cell receptor beta chain is shown here with its context. It has no known antigen specificity. Nothing much larger sits one base from this clone, and base qualities are not available. Libraries were built with the immunoSEQ multiplex PCR assay. TCRdb provides this immuneACCESS table in a form limited to in-frame rearrangements. Some clones are lacking; in checked studies, under half of them reflect an unresolved V gene, and why the rest are absent is not known. The sample yields hundreds of thousands of clones; about 87% were counted once. 0.0094% of the sample comes from the top ten. This sample stems from a study of shared T cell receptors in the human thymus (dated by TCRdb to the early 2020s). Background for the entire study: The study examined how self-reactive, shared T-cell receptor alpha chains are generated in the human thymus.

In the germline V gene, CDR1 corresponds to MDHEN and CDR2 to SYDVKM. The CDR3 runs 14 amino acids, cysteine and phenylalanine included. Solely the CDR3 DNA is kept, with 42 bases framed from the first base. A distance of 9 bases separates the germline ends of V and J, which lose 2 bases and 2 bases respectively. This same sample was also taken into another study, of human thymus T cells. The second investigation adds: Donors were immunologically healthy infants undergoing open corrective cardiac surgery for congenital heart defects in Finland. The thymus tissue came from surgical resects taken out during corrective cardiac surgery. V and J gene segment usage appeared biased in both thymic and peripheral blood repertoires. Highly overlapping thymic TCR repertoires among unrelated individuals were reported in the related research. The study characterized TCR alpha and beta repertoires from under 10 infant thymus samples and a few related peripheral blood samples. Donor ages ranged from roughly 7 to 244 days, and the cohort comprised roughly 6 male and a couple of female infants. After being mechanically released from the tissue, thymocytes were kept at -70 degrees C in pellets of about 9-32 million cells. A QIAsymphony instrument was used to extract genomic DNA from frozen cell pellets. The immunoSEQ multiplex PCR assay was used to amplify the TCRB and TCRAD loci from a standardized quantity of quality-controlled genomic DNA. The amplicons spanned the V(D)J region and were long enough to cover the CDR3 and allow V and J genes to be identified. Through the commercial immunoSEQ service, the amplicons were sequenced on an Illumina platform. Primer bias and sequencing errors were corrected as previously described, and TCRAD and TCRB were defined on the basis of the IMGT database. The repertoires were analysed using immunoSEQ Analyzer 3.0 and VDJTools for basic statistics, V/J segment usage, diversity estimates, rarefaction and pairwise overlap. Diversity was estimated using the Chao1, ChaoE, Efron-Thisted, Shannon and inverse Simpson indices, and was also estimated on datasets down-sampled to the size of the smallest sample. Repertoire overlap used strict matching of CDR3 nucleotide sequence, V gene and J gene, with Jaccard-based multidimensional scaling clustering. On average, thymus samples yielded 750,000 to 1,000,000 unique TCRB clonotypes, whereas blood samples yielded roughly 80,000.

The receptor chain draws on TRBV28 and TRBJ1-1; the D gene remains uncertain. Sequenced material: thymocytes. The receptor comes from a boy in the first two years of life with a congenital heart defect. Donor details come from another sample of the same person, matched by shared clones. Read as DNA, the sequence is TGTGCCAGCAGTTTAGTGTGGGCAAACACTGAAGCTTTCTTT. It codes for CASSLVWANTEAFF.